The clone carrying this T cell receptor (beta chain) showed up just a few times. Primers: 60 Vbeta forward and 13 Jbeta reverse. Produced via immunoSEQ multiplex PCR; TCRdb's table is partial and in-frame only. The profile covers around 150,000 clones, with roughly 85% appearing a single time and under 0.95% taken by the ten largest. This sample stems from a study of cytomegalovirus exposure and HLA in healthy donors. CDR3 length: 16 amino acids. CDR1 is SQVTM and CDR2 is ANQGSEA in the germline V gene. V trimming: 4 bases; J trimming: 8 bases; junction bases outside the gene matches: 13. The sample comprised PBMCs. This clonotype was sampled from a woman under 40 in good health and CMV-seronegative. The rearrangement joins TRBV29-1 to TRBJ2-2; 10 bases are a match to TRBD2. Written as DNA, the CDR3 is TGCAGCGTTGCAGGGCTAGCGGGAGTCGCTAGTGGGGAGCTGTTTTTT. Residues: CSVAGLAGVASGELFF.